This T cell receptor beta chain was sequenced during a study of shared clonotypes between healthy human individuals. Replicate PCRs were loaded with approximately 300 ng DNA from unsorted PBMC, some 33,000 T cell genomes. Libraries were prepared by immunoSEQ multiplex PCR; TCRdb keeps only in-frame clonotypes and omits some of them. The sample has about 99,000 clones; roughly half are singletons. Points from the study as a whole: Sequencing depth was expected to influence donor clonotype sharing.

Germline V gene sequence: CDR1 SGDLS, CDR2 YYNGEE. The V gene lost 0 bases and the J gene lost 6 bases, with 15 bases spanning the gap. The CDR3 loop spans 15 amino acids. As for this clone: What it recognizes is unknown.

Unsorted samples drew genomic DNA from roughly 96 million PBMCs. The sequencing input was PBMCs. The chain has TRBV9 and TRBJ2-5; D possibly corresponds to TRBD1 (6 bases). The receptor was isolated from a woman in her 40s in good health. Some clones in this sample may be carry-over from other donors' samples. The CDR3 DNA is TGTGCCAGCAGCGTAGGAGGGGGTTTCGGCAAGACCCAGTACTTC. Protein: CASSVGGGFGKTQYF.